The present TCR beta chain was sequenced within a study of T cells after somatic rescue of genetic block. The V segment lost 5 bases and the J segment 5 bases; nucleotides outside the gene matches: 6. The CDR3 runs 15 residues. The germline gives CDR1 ENHRY, CDR2 SYGVKD. Some clones are missing from TCRdb's copy, which holds only in-frame ones; the method was immunoSEQ multiplex PCR. Of 70,000 or so clones listed, around 93% are singletons. Sequenced material: peripheral blood mononuclear cells (PBMCs). This sequence was found in a man aged 35-49 years. This sequence joins TRBV10-3 and TRBJ2-5; 12 nucleotides line up with TRBD2. The CDR3 DNA reads as TGTGCCATCAGTCCTAGCGGGAGGGCCCATGAGACCCAGTACTTC. Protein sequence: CAISPSGRAHETQYF.